These T cell receptor beta chains were read from a single sample in a study of regulatory T cells in long-lasting Graves disease. TCRdb recomputed calls from the multiplex PCR reads with MiXCR, one row per CDR3 protein. The sample records 400,000 to 500,000 distinct CDR3 sequences, under 25% being singletons. The sequences come from peripheral blood mononuclear cells (PBMCs), collected when the disease was refractory, from a patient treated with antithyroid drugs. The receptors here all came from a female donor with Graves disease. Both conserved end residues are part of each CDR3. The order of the fields is V gene, J gene, CDR3 protein.

V: TRBV20-1; J: TRBJ2-2; CDR3: CSGITGSGELFF
V: TRBV7-9; J: TRBJ2-5; CDR3: CASSRQTQYF
V: TRBV3-1; J: TRBJ2-5; CDR3: CASRQAGDGQKTQYF
V: TRBV9; J: TRBJ2-3; CDR3: CASSGPQPRDTQYF
V: TRBV7-9; J: TRBJ2-2; CDR3: CASSTGLAGGGAGELFF
V: TRBV19; J: TRBJ1-2; CDR3: CASSTSTQGSGYTF
V: TRBV7-3; J: TRBJ2-2; CDR3: CASSLNPGDTGELFF
V: TRBV5-4; J: TRBJ2-7; CDR3: CASSVDGHNYEQYF
V: TRBV2; J: TRBJ2-1; CDR3: CASSGSGGPREFF
V: TRBV18; J: TRBJ2-2; CDR3: CASSSNLLAEELFF
V: TRBV30; J: TRBJ2-2; CDR3: CAWSSPLTGSGGELFF
V: TRBV2; J: TRBJ2-3; CDR3: CASSPDVGLAGADTQYF
V: TRBV18; J: TRBJ1-2; CDR3: CASSPREEPETF
V: TRBV5-4; J: TRBJ2-2; CDR3: CASSLLRDGTGELFF
V: TRBV20-1; J: TRBJ1-4; CDR3: CSASPMTRDEKLFF
V: TRBV3-1; J: TRBJ1-5; CDR3: CASSHRYSNQPQHF
V: TRBV27; J: TRBJ2-2; CDR3: CASSQREGLGTGELFF
V: TRBV7-2; J: TRBJ2-1; CDR3: CASSKRGNNEQFF
V: TRBV29-1; J: TRBJ2-7; CDR3: CSVSSAGPSTYEQYF
V: TRBV29-1; J: TRBJ2-2; CDR3: CSVEWSRGGELFF
V: TRBV13; J: TRBJ2-7; CDR3: CASSLGRAGSPYEQYF
V: TRBV2; J: TRBJ2-2; CDR3: CASSGQPNTGELFF
V: TRBV7-9; J: TRBJ2-7; CDR3: CASSPKQGAEQYF
V: TRBV7-2; J: TRBJ1-2; CDR3: CASSPQGPANYGYTF
V: TRBV16; J: TRBJ1-3; CDR3: CASSTEGLGNTIYF
V: TRBV5-1; J: TRBJ1-2; CDR3: CASTDEPPGTVYGYTF
V: TRBV2; J: TRBJ1-1; CDR3: CASSDPNMNTEAFF
V: TRBV27; J: TRBJ1-6; CDR3: CASSDTGKNGYNSPLHF
V: TRBV6-1; J: TRBJ2-6; CDR3: CASSSGLAANVLTF
V: TRBV14; J: TRBJ2-2; CDR3: CASSQFRGSGTGELFF
V: TRBV20-1; J: TRBJ1-2; CDR3: CSARTAASGYTF
V: TRBV6-9; J: TRBJ1-3; CDR3: CASSYGQIAGNTIYF
V: TRBV10-2; J: TRBJ1-5; CDR3: CASSPTGDNNQPQHF
V: TRBV29-1; J: TRBJ2-7; CDR3: CSVQRTSGAYEQYF
V: TRBV11-1; J: TRBJ2-7; CDR3: CASSLEVSWKEQYF
V: TRBV4-2; J: TRBJ1-4; CDR3: CASSQDKGGGRTGEKLFF
V: TRBV27; J: TRBJ1-5; CDR3: CASSPYTNSNQPQHF
V: TRBV2; J: TRBJ2-2; CDR3: CASRTSQGFSGELFF
V: TRBV7-2; J: TRBJ1-5; CDR3: CASSLGSGRGVDQPQHF
V: TRBV6-1; J: TRBJ2-5; CDR3: CASSWTSGTPEGSQYF
V: TRBV20-1; J: TRBJ2-5; CDR3: CSASRVAGARETQYF
V: TRBV7-9; J: TRBJ2-7; CDR3: CASSPTGLDEQYF